This TCR beta chain was observed in a study of regulatory T cells in long-lasting Graves disease. For the study at large: Over 5 years on antithyroid drugs plus positive TSH receptor antibodies marked Graves' disease as persistent. General study points: A greater number of public clonotypes (about 2,900) was shared by persistent patients than by new patients (around 1,000). The study found TRBV28, TRBJ1-2 and TRBJ2-5 favored in persistent disease.

Library construction for TCR beta used iRepertoire HTBI primers and Arm-PCR of CDR3 regions. TCRdb re-called the multiplex PCR reads through MiXCR, storing one row per CDR3 protein. The table records 400,000 to 600,000 distinct CDR3 sequences, roughly 21% of them present only once. This clonotype was detected many times. Its antigen is currently unknown. V was trimmed by 5 bases and J by 1 base, leaving 18 bases between them. In germline, CDR1 is SGHVS, CDR2 FQNEAQ. The CDR3 runs 16 residues. Indicated time point: persistent/refractory GD, antithyroid drugs over 5 years with positive TRAb. PBMC-extracted RNA yielded the TCR library. Patients all came to the study from an endocrinology department in Xi'an, China.

The chain recombines TRBV7-8 with TRBJ2-7; D uncertain. This receptor was obtained from a female donor with Graves disease. Sequencing was performed on peripheral blood mononuclear cells (PBMCs), taken when the disease was refractory, from a patient treated with antithyroid drugs. CDR3 protein: CASSLPPRTFSYEQYF. The CDR3 DNA reads TGTGCCAGCAGCCTCCCCCCCCGGACCTTTTCCTACGAGCAGTACTTC. The whole variable domain, filled in from reference TRBV7-8 and TRBJ2-7, reads GAGVSQSPRYKVAKRGQDVALRCDPISGHVSLFWYQQALGQGPEFLTYFQNEAQLDKSGLPSDRFFAERPEGSVSTLKIQRTQQEDSAVYLCASSLPPRTFSYEQYFGPGTRLTVT.